A selection of T cell receptor beta chains follows, all from one sample in a study of technical replicates of blood from several donors. Produced via immunoSEQ multiplex PCR; TCRdb's table is partial and in-frame only. The profile shows about 86,000 clones, just over 95% of them singletons. The specimen was T cells isolated from PBMCs. All receptors derive from a human donor in good health. CDR3s include the opening cysteine and the closing phenylalanine or tryptophan. A D gene is named only where the DNA matches it firmly. Where a row states a size, it is once, few, many or the class of an expanded clone; other rows omit it.

>14|TRBV7-7|.|TRBJ2-5|.
TGTGCTAGCAGCTTTGGAGCGGAACAAGAGACCCAGTACTTC
CASSFGAEQETQYF
>14|TRBV28|once|TRBJ1-4|TRBD1
TGTGCCAGCAGTTTGGACAGGGAGGGTGAAAAACTGTTTTTT
CASSLDREGEKLFF
>16|TRBV4-3|once|TRBJ1-1|.
TGCGCCAGCAGCCAAGTCCCCGGCGGAGGGAACACTGAAGCTTTCTTT
CASSQVPGGGNTEAFF
>17|TRBV9|.|TRBJ2-2|.
TGTGCCAGCAGCGTAGAAGTTAATTGGGCCCTCACCGGGGAGCTGTTTTTT
CASSVEVNWALTGELFF
>17|TRBV18|once|TRBJ2-7|.
TGTGCCAGCTCACCACAAAAAGCCGACGGGGTACCTTACGAGCAGTACTTC
CASSPQKADGVPYEQYF
>17|TRBV27|.|TRBJ2-2|.
TGTGCCAGCAGTCTACCCAGGGATTATAGGGGCCGGCGGGAGCTGTTTTTT
CASSLPRDYRGRRELFF
>15|TRBV4-3|once|TRBJ2-2|.
TGCGCCAGCAGCGCCTGGGCGGGAAACACCGGGGAGCTGTTTTTT
CASSAWAGNTGELFF
>14|TRBV19|.|TRBJ2-7|TRBD2
TGTGCCAGTAGTATTAGCGGGGGGGCCTACGAGCAGTACTTC
CASSISGGAYEQYF
>14|TRBV4-1|.|TRBJ2-2|.
TGCGCCAGCAGCGAGGGTCTACCCACCGGGGAGCTGTTTTTT
CASSEGLPTGELFF
>15|TRBV11-2|.|TRBJ1-1|.
TGTGCCAGCAGCTTAGATGAGGGCGTGGGGGGATCAGCTTTCTTT
CASSLDEGVGGSAFF
>14|TRBV19|few|TRBJ1-2|TRBD1
TGTGCCAGTAGTCCCTGGGACAGTAACTATGGCTACACCTTC
CASSPWDSNYGYTF
>13|TRBV27|.|TRBJ1-2|.
TGTGCCAGCAGTTTGACGGCAGGGGATGGCTACACCTTC
CASSLTAGDGYTF
>15|TRBV2|.|TRBJ2-3|.
TGTGCCAGCACCCGGACAAGTTCTAGCACAGATACGCAGTATTTT
CASTRTSSSTDTQYF
>15|TRBV6-5|.|TRBJ1-1|.
TGTGCCAGCAGTTACTCGGCCAGGACAAACACTGAAGCTTTCTTT
CASSYSARTNTEAFF
>14|TRBV27|.|TRBJ2-3|.
TGTGCCAGCAGTTCGGGACTGGACGAGGTTACGCAGTATTTT
CASSSGLDEVTQYF
>15|TRBV19|.|TRBJ2-3|TRBD1
TGTGCCAGTAATGACAGGGGGGTTGGGACAGATACGCAGTATTTT
CASNDRGVGTDTQYF
>18|TRBV7-8|.|TRBJ1-2|TRBD1
TGTGCCAGCAGCCAACGCCCTGTAACCGAGACAGGGCGGTGGGGCTACACCTTC
CASSQRPVTETGRWGYTF
>14|TRBV5-1|.|TRBJ1-1|TRBD1
TGCGCCAGCAGCATTCTACAGGGGGGCACTGAAGCTTTCTTT
CASSILQGGTEAFF
>14|TRBV7-6|.|TRBJ1-1|.
TGTGCCAGCAGCCCACAGGGTTTGGACACTGAAGCTTTCTTT
CASSPQGLDTEAFF
>15|TRBV5-1|.|TRBJ2-7|.
TGCGCCAGCAGTACGGACACCTACAACTCCTACGAGCAGTACTTC
CASSTDTYNSYEQYF